This T cell receptor beta chain was recorded in a study of T cell repertoires in cytomegalovirus infection. The wider study: Carrying CMV and the relevant HLA type showed in public TCR beta signatures.

V gave up 2 bases and J gave up 5 bases, with 10 bases separating them. The CDR3 runs to 13 residues. Looked up from germline, CDR1 is SEHNR and CDR2 is FQNEAQ (reference sequence). This clonotype was found a few times. Antigen unknown. TCRdb ran MiXCR on the reads and lists one entry per CDR3 protein. The data show around 47,000 distinct CDR3 sequences, roughly a fifth seen once. This receptor was obtained from a human donor in good health (CMV status not recorded). Some clones in this sample may be carry-over from other donors' samples. The V call is TRBV7-9, the J call TRBJ2-7; D ambiguous. Sequenced here: CD8+ T cells from cultured PBMCs, sampled from culture after CMV antigen stimulation. The CDR3 sequence: CASSLLVNDEQYF. The CDR3 region has the DNA TGTGCCAGCAGCTTACTGGTGAATGACGAGCAGTACTTC.